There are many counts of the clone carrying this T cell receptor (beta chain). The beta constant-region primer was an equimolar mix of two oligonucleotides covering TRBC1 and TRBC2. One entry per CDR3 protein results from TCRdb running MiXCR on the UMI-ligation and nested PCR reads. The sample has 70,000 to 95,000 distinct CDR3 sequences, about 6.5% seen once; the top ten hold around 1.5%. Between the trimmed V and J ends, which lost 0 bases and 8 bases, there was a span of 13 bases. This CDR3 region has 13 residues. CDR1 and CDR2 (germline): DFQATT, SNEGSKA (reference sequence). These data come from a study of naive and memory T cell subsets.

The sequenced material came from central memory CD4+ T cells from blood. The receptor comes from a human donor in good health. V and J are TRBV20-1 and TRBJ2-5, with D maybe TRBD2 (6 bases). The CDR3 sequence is CSARDIGRGTQYF. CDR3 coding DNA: TGCAGTGCTAGAGATATCGGGCGGGGTACCCAGTACTTC.